This TCR beta chain was recovered during a study of early T cells in non-severe SARS-CoV-2 infection. Study in general: Unsorted whole blood bulk RNA was sequenced, with unpaired chains.

The CDR3 has 14 residues. Trimming removed 6 bases at V and 7 bases at J, with 13 bases between. About this clonotype: Its antigen is unknown.

TCRdb analysed the 5' RACE reads with MiXCR anew, one entry per CDR3 protein. The repertoire holds about 99,000 distinct CDR3 sequences, with roughly 15% as singletons. Overall study results and limits: The study's VDJdb matching favored anti-spike CD8 responses and missed private and CD4 specificities.

The TCR was taken from an adult who was a healthcare worker with PCR-confirmed SARS-CoV-2 infection or an uninfected control (not recorded which). The rearrangement joins TRBV12-3 or TRBV12-4 to TRBJ1-6, with a possible D match to TRBD1 (6 bases). Sample: whole blood. This chain's CDR3 is CASRIGGGNSPLHF. CDR3 in DNA: TGTGCCAGCAGAATAGGGGGAGGGAATTCACCCCTCCACTTT.